This T cell receptor beta chain was captured by sequencing in a study of blood T cell repertoires in COVID-19. On the study more broadly: Sites in the United States, Italy and Spain provided acute and convalescent COVID-19 samples. Sample material is recorded as cDNA or gDNA derived from T cells, B-cell-depleted T cells, or PBMCs.

This CDR3 spans 13 amino acids. Germline assignment: CDR1 LNHDA and CDR2 SQIVND (reference sequence). The ends lost 5 bases at V and 6 bases at J; junction bases unmatched: 5. Generated by immunoSEQ multiplex PCR, the TCRdb table keeps only in-frame clones and is missing some. The data contain 45,000 to 65,000 clones, 86% of them seen just once; the ten biggest clones take up over 3.5%. This clonotype was sampled from a man older than 75 with active COVID-19. This chain joins TRBV19 and TRBJ1-2, with 8 bases fitting TRBD1. The sequencing sample was made of peripheral blood. The CDR3 here is CASSWRQGHGYTF. As DNA, the CDR3 is TGTGCCAGTAGTTGGCGACAGGGGCATGGCTACACCTTC.